This passage covers 12 T cell receptor beta chains from one sample sequenced in a study of blood T cell repertoires in COVID-19. Using immunoSEQ multiplex PCR, the repertoire was profiled, and TCRdb retains in-frame clones only, with some absent. The sample holds fewer than 200,000 clones, approximately 84% seen once. Material: PBMCs or T cells enriched from blood (not recorded which). The receptors were sampled from a woman aged 40 to 50 with acute COVID-19.

The J gene is TRBJ2-2, the V gene TRBV6-1, with TRBD1 as a possible D gene (5 bases). This CDR3 is built from 14 residues. Germline V gene lookup returns CDR1 MNHNS and CDR2 SASEGT. The V end was cut by 2 bases, the J end by 5 bases, with 9 bases between. The CDR3 spells CASSENQGTGELFF. CDR3 coding DNA: TGTGCCAGCAGTGAAAATCAGGGTACCGGGGAGCTGTTTTTT.

The chain has TRBV5-4 and TRBJ2-5; TRBD2 agrees at 10 bases. V lost 0 bases and J lost 6; bases outside the gene matches: 5. The germline CDR1 and CDR2 sequences are SGHNT and YYREEE (reference sequence). The CDR3 loop spans 15 amino acids. CDR3 DNA sequence: TGTGCCAGCAGCTTGGAACTAGCGGGGAGGAAGACCCAGTACTTC. It yields the protein CASSLELAGRKTQYF.

CDR3 DNA sequence: TGCGCCAGCAGGGCAACAGGGTTGAACACTGAAGCTTTCTTT. Amino acids: CASRATGLNTEAFF. The chain couples TRBV10-2 to TRBJ1-1; TRBD1 is a possible D gene (6 bases). Germline V gene lookup returns CDR1 WSHSY and CDR2 SAAADI. Trimming took 6 bases from V and 0 from J, leaving 11 bases between them. This CDR3 spans 14 amino acids.

This chain connects TRBV7-2 to TRBJ1-5; 7 nucleotides align to TRBD1. The ends lost 4 bases at V and 6 bases at J; junction bases unmatched: 3. CDR3 length: 13 residues. The germline V gene encodes CDR1 SGHTA and CDR2 FQGNSA. The CDR3 protein is CASSYRGGQPQHF. CDR3 DNA: TGTGCCAGCAGCTACAGGGGTGGTCAGCCCCAGCATTTT.

The V and J genes are TRBV27 and TRBJ2-7; D not certain. The V and J ends lost 2 bases and 5 bases respectively, with 22 bases between them. The CDR3 is 17 residues long. Germline V lookup: CDR1 MNHEY, CDR2 SMNVEV (reference sequence). The CDR3 bases are TGTGCCAGCAGTTTAAGAGGTCAGACTGATTACCCTCACGAGCAGTACTTC. Translating gives CASSLRGQTDYPHEQYF.

V is TRBV24-1 and J is TRBJ2-3; 9 bases are a match to TRBD2. J was trimmed by 1 base and V by 7 bases; bases with no gene match: 17. The CDR3 runs to 19 residues. Germline V gene lookup returns CDR1 KGHDR and CDR2 SFDVKD. DNA for the CDR3: TGTGCCACCAGCCAGGACGGGCACTTAGCGGGAGTCGGCACAGATACGCAGTATTTT. It is translated as CATSQDGHLAGVGTDTQYF.

This chain uses TRBV19 with TRBJ2-3, with a tentative D call TRBD2 (6 bases). In germline, CDR1 is LNHDA, CDR2 SQIVND (reference sequence). The CDR3 length is 16 residues. V was clipped by 2 bases and J by 2 bases, with 14 bases between them. Here the CDR3 reads CASSISGRLVTDTQYF. The CDR3, as DNA: TGTGCCAGTAGTATATCGGGGAGACTAGTCACAGATACGCAGTATTTT.

This clone was seen once. J is TRBJ2-5 and V is TRBV5-1, with D perhaps TRBD2 (6 bases). This CDR3 is built from 14 residues. The germline gives CDR1 SGHRS, CDR2 YFSETQ. Trimming pared 1 base from V and 2 bases from J, leaving 9 bases between. Here the CDR3 reads CASSLSLAQETQYF. The CDR3 coding sequence is TGCGCCAGCAGCTTGTCTCTAGCGCAAGAGACCCAGTACTTC.

The V gene is TRBV10-2, the J gene TRBJ2-1, with 12 bases matching TRBD2. The germline gives CDR1 WSHSY, CDR2 SAAADI. V gave up 4 bases and J gave up 8 bases; unmatched junction bases: 3. This CDR3 contains 14 residues. The CDR3 DNA reads as TGCGCCAGCAGTGTGCTAGCGGGAGGGGATGAGCAGTTCTTC. Translation: CASSVLAGGDEQFF.

This clone was counted once. This chain links TRBV5-6 with TRBJ1-1; maybe TRBD1 (5 bases). With 0 bases removed from V and 1 base from J, the gap between germline ends came to 7 bases. Looked up from germline, CDR1 is SGHDT and CDR2 is YYEEEE. The CDR3 consists of 14 residues. CDR3 in amino acids: CASSLVTGNTEAFF. CDR3 sequence (DNA): TGTGCCAGCAGCTTGGTAACAGGGAACACTGAAGCTTTCTTT.

V is TRBV7-2 and J is TRBJ1-2; 9 bases align to TRBD1. Germline values: CDR1 SGHTA, CDR2 FQGNSA. Germline trimming cut 5 bases from V and 4 bases from J; bases unmatched to any gene: 11. This CDR3 comprises 16 residues. The chain's CDR3 is CASSPLGTGIGYGYTF. In DNA, the CDR3 is TGTGCCAGCAGCCCCCTCGGGACAGGGATAGGCTATGGCTACACCTTC.

The J gene is TRBJ1-2, the V gene TRBV19; 10 positions match TRBD1. The CDR3 runs to 15 residues. Germline V gene sequence: CDR1 LNHDA, CDR2 SQIVND (reference sequence). V trimming: 5 bases; J trimming: 7 bases; junction bases outside the gene matches: 10. CDR3: CASSDRGRGTGGYTF. CDR3 DNA: TGTGCCAGTAGTGACAGGGGGCGCGGGACCGGTGGCTACACCTTC. Full variable domain (missing parts from reference TRBV19 and TRBJ1-2): DGGITQSPKYLFRKEGQNVTLSCEQNLNHDAMYWYRQDPGQGLRLIYYSQIVNDFQKGDIAEGYSVSREKKESFPLTVTSAQKNPTAFYLCASSDRGRGTGGYTFGSGTRLTVV.